This is a list of T cell receptor beta chains from one sample in a study of cytomegalovirus exposure and HLA in healthy donors. The assay was immunoSEQ multiplex PCR, and TCRdb's table has in-frame clones only and misses some. Of about 99,000 clones in the sample, roughly 77% are singletons; the top ten hold 10%. The source material was PBMCs. The receptor set was obtained from a young woman in good health and CMV-seropositive. Each CDR3 is given with its conserved first and last residue. The order of the fields is V gene, J gene, D gene, clone size, CDR3 DNA, CDR3 protein. The D gene is left open where the match is weak. Expanded clones are given a class, and other clones once, few, many or no size at all.

TRBV9	TRBJ2-1	-	-	TGTGCCAGCAGCGTAGCCCCCGCCGAAAAAGGTCCGGGCAATGAGCAGTTCTTC	CASSVAPAEKGPGNEQFF
TRBV5-1	TRBJ2-5	-	-	TGCGCCAGCAGCTTTACTCCAGGGTTGGAGACCCAGTACTTC	CASSFTPGLETQYF
TRBV14	TRBJ2-7	-	-	TGTGCCAGCAGCCAAGATCCCCACAGCTCCTACGAGCAGTACTTC	CASSQDPHSSYEQYF
TRBV7-7	TRBJ2-7	TRBD1	-	TGTGCCAGCAGCCCGATGAGGACAGGCTCCTACGAGCAGTACTTC	CASSPMRTGSYEQYF
TRBV28	TRBJ2-1	TRBD2	-	TGTGCCAGCAGCCCCTCCCCCTTCCGGGAGGGCCGAGACAATGAGCAGTTCTTC	CASSPSPFREGRDNEQFF
TRBV28	TRBJ2-2	-	-	TGTGCCAGCAGTTACCCCGGTCCCGGAGGGTCTGGGGAGCTGTTTTTT	CASSYPGPGGSGELFF
TRBV4-2	TRBJ2-7	-	-	TGTGCCAGCAGCCAAGGGACAACGACCTATCACGAGCAGTACTTC	CASSQGTTTYHEQYF
TRBV9	TRBJ2-5	-	-	TGTGCCAGCAGCGTCCGAGGGGGAGTGGCGGTCCAAGAGACCCAGTACTTC	CASSVRGGVAVQETQYF
TRBV19	TRBJ2-2	-	once	TGTGCCACTGACAGAGGAGTGAACACCGGGGAGCTGTTTTTT	CATDRGVNTGELFF
TRBV6-4	TRBJ1-1	-	once	TGTGCCAGCAGTCCCGGGACATTGGTCACTGAAGCTTTCTTT	CASSPGTLVTEAFF
TRBV9	TRBJ2-7	TRBD2	-	TGTGCCAGCAGCCCTGGGACTAGTACTCAACCAAACTTC	CASSPGTSTQPNF
TRBV5-5	TRBJ2-7	TRBD1	-	TGTGCCAGCAGCCTCGGACAGGGGGCGCGGGAGCAGTACTTC	CASSLGQGAREQYF
TRBV9	TRBJ2-5	TRBD2	-	TGTGCCAGCAGCGTTGCTAGCGGGGGGGCCGCAGAGACCCAGTACTTC	CASSVASGGAAETQYF
TRBV10-3	TRBJ1-4	TRBD1	few	TGTGCCATCAGTGAGTCGTTGACAGGGGCCAATGAAAAACTGTTTTTT	CAISESLTGANEKLFF
TRBV11-2	TRBJ2-1	TRBD2	-	TGTGCCAGCAGCTTAACGGGGACTATATCCTACAATGAGCAGTTCTTC	CASSLTGTISYNEQFF
TRBV5-1	TRBJ1-1	TRBD1	-	TGCGCCAGCAGCTCAGACAGGGGAACTGAAGCTTTCTTT	CASSSDRGTEAFF
TRBV21-1	TRBJ2-1	-	-	TGTGCCAGCACCCAAAATACGGACAGATACAATGAGCAGTTCTTC	CASTQNTDRYNEQFF
TRBV29-1	TRBJ1-1	-	-	TGCAGCGTTCAACAGCCTAGGGGACTAAAGAACACTGAAGCTTTCTTT	CSVQQPRGLKNTEAFF
TRBV6-1	TRBJ2-7	TRBD1	-	TGTGCCAGCGGGACAGGGTACCACGAGCAGTACTTC	CASGTGYHEQYF
TRBV4-1	TRBJ2-1	-	-	TGCGCCAGCAGCCAAGCAGATGAGCAGTTCTTC	CASSQADEQFF
TRBV6-5	TRBJ2-2	TRBD1	-	TGTGCCAGCCGACAGGGAGCCGGGGAGCTGTTTTTT	CASRQGAGELFF
TRBV5-6	TRBJ1-1	-	-	TGTGCCAGCAGCTTGCCGGGTGTCACTGAAGCTTTCTTT	CASSLPGVTEAFF
TRBV29-1	TRBJ2-5	-	-	TGCAGCGTATGTCGTGGGCAGAGACAAGAGACCCAGTACTTC	CSVCRGQRQETQYF
TRBV7-8	TRBJ2-5	-	-	TGTGCCAGCAGCGCCAACTACCAAGAGACCCAGTACTTC	CASSANYQETQYF
TRBV2	TRBJ1-5	-	-	TGTGCCAGCAGCCCGGGGGGGCTTGACAATCAGCCCCAGCATTTT	CASSPGGLDNQPQHF
TRBV28	TRBJ1-6	TRBD1	-	TGTGCCAGCAGTTCTGGGACAGCCCTAAATTCACCCCTCCACTTT	CASSSGTALNSPLHF